This T cell receptor (beta chain) was profiled in a study of T cell responses to AZD1222 COVID-19 vaccine. Study-level points and caveats: Close to half of spike-specific TCRs reportedly recognize unmutated variant regions. Two doses of AZD1222 preceded a rise in Spike-specific TCR breadth and depth. Clonal diversity may have been underestimated in mostly white British donors. CD4 TCRs linked to vaccination spanned spike, dominating at 160-218 and 743-854.

Assay: immunoSEQ multiplex PCR; the TCRdb copy retains only in-frame clones and omits some. Of 93,000 or so clones in the sample, 80% to 90% were seen once. Trimming pared 6 bases from V and 4 bases from J, leaving 4 bases between. Germline CDR1 LGHDT, CDR2 YNNKEL (reference sequence). The CDR3 is 11 amino acids. This clone was seen a single time. Its matching antigen is unknown. This sequence joins TRBV3-1 (or the pseudogene TRBV3-2) and TRBJ1-3; D remains unclear. The sample here was peripheral blood, taken on day 0 of AZD1222 vaccination. This sequence was found in an adult in good health. Written as DNA, the CDR3 is TGTGCCAGCAGTTCCGGAAACACCATATATTTT. It yields the protein CASSSGNTIYF.